This TCR beta chain was identified during a study of blood T cell repertoires in COVID-19. Turning to the study itself: Sample material is recorded as cDNA or gDNA derived from T cells, B-cell-depleted T cells, or PBMCs.

The CDR3 runs to 15 residues. Between the trimmed V and J ends, which lost 7 bases and 3 bases, there was a span of 16 bases. From germline, CDR1 is WSHSY and CDR2 SAAADI. Assay used: immunoSEQ multiplex PCR; TCRdb lists only in-frame clones, some missing. The data show 170,000 or so clones, about 79% seen once. This TCR was sampled from a woman aged 70-85 years with acute or convalescent COVID-19. The sample comprised peripheral blood. V usage is TRBV10-2 and J usage is TRBJ2-1; possible D gene TRBD2, 5 bases. In nucleotides, the CDR3 is TGCGCCAGCAAGGTCGGGCTAGCTAACTACAATGAGCAGTTCTTC. This encodes CASKVGLANYNEQFF.